The entry that follows covers one T cell receptor (beta chain) sequence. Measured with immunoSEQ multiplex PCR; TCRdb has only the in-frame clones, and not every one. The table records around 8,200 clones, approximately 80% of them present only once. The data were taken from a study of CD4 T cell repertoires in COVID-19. These memory T cells were uncultured and sequenced directly after ex vivo isolation. The input for sequencing was effector memory CD4+ T cells from blood, taken before the COVID-19 pandemic. The receptor was isolated from a human donor who had COVID-19.

CDR3 region: CASSEEAGVYGYTF. CDR3 DNA sequence: TGTGCCAGCAGTGAGGAGGCCGGAGTCTATGGCTACACCTTC. V is TRBV2 and J is TRBJ1-2; D unclear. Germline loops: CDR1 SNHLY, CDR2 FYNNEI. Trimming left V 3 bases short and J 4 bases short, with 12 bases between. The CDR3 sequence is 14 residues long.